The 24 T cell receptor beta chains below were found in one sample sequenced in a study of early T cells in non-severe SARS-CoV-2 infection. MiXCR, applied by TCRdb to the 5' RACE reads, yields one record per CDR3 protein. The sample records about 94,000 distinct CDR3 sequences, approximately 13% being singletons. Sequenced sample: whole blood. The receptor set was obtained from an adult who was a healthcare worker with PCR-confirmed SARS-CoV-2 infection or an uninfected control (not recorded which).

This clonotype came up a few times. V is TRBV23-1 and J is TRBJ1-5; D possibly corresponds to TRBD1 (5 bases). TRBV23-1 is an ORF, and what it does is uncertain. This CDR3 is built from 13 residues. The V and J ends lost 10 bases and 3 bases respectively, with 13 bases between them. The CDR3 DNA reads TGCGCCACCGGGGGAATACCCAATCAGCCCCAGCATTTT. Its protein is CATGGIPNQPQHF.

This clonotype was observed at least ten times. The chain links TRBV6-2 or TRBV6-3 to TRBJ2-6; D is undetermined. The germline V gene encodes CDR1 MNHEY and CDR2 SVGEGT. V was shortened by 0 bases and J by 1 base, with 4 bases between the two germline ends. This CDR3 contains 15 residues. In DNA form, the CDR3 reads TGTGCCAGCAGTTACTCTGGATCTGGGGCCAACGTCCTGACTTTC. Translating it yields CASSYSGSGANVLTF.

The chain employs TRBV20-1 and TRBJ2-1; D remains unclear. Germline assignment: CDR1 DFQATT and CDR2 SNEGSKA (reference sequence). This CDR3 spans 11 amino acids. DNA for the CDR3: TGCAGGACCTACTCCTACAATGAGCAGTTCTTC. This codes for CRTYSYNEQFF.

A few counts support this clonotype. The chain links TRBV5-1 to TRBJ2-4; 8 nucleotides match TRBD1. V lost 9 bases to trimming and J lost 8 bases; unmatched junction nucleotides: 13. Germline loops: CDR1 SGHRS, CDR2 YFSETQ. The CDR3 consists of 14 residues. The CDR3 sequence is CAITRTGRLDIQYF. CDR3 nucleotides: TGCGCCATCACTCGGACAGGGCGTTTAGACATTCAGTACTTC.

This chain joins TRBV12-3 or TRBV12-4 and TRBJ2-2; the match to TRBD2 covers 9 bases. The CDR3 loop spans 19 amino acids. The V and J ends lost 6 bases and 1 base, in that order; junction bases with no gene match: 15. Here the CDR3 reads CASSPRDSGGVQNTGELFF. CDR3 nucleotide sequence: TGTGCCAGCAGCCCTCGGGATAGCGGGGGAGTCCAGAACACCGGGGAGCTGTTTTTT.

This clonotype was seen ten or more times. J is TRBJ2-1 and V is TRBV9, with TRBD2 as a possible D gene (6 bases). The V end lost 3 bases, the J end lost 0 bases, and 16 bases lay between the germline ends. The CDR3 totals 17 residues. From germline, CDR1 is SGDLS and CDR2 YYNGEE. The CDR3 sequence is CASSASGTGVSYNEQFF. The DNA for the CDR3 is TGTGCCAGCAGCGCCTCAGGCACGGGGGTCTCCTACAATGAGCAGTTCTTC.

This clonotype was seen at least ten times. The gene calls are TRBV6-5 and TRBJ1-1, with a weak D call TRBD1 (6 bases). Germline CDR1 reads MNHEY; CDR2 reads SVGAGI. V lost 6 bases and J 0 bases, leaving 17 bases between the germline ends. CDR3 size: 16 residues. CDR3 residues: CASRFRTDGLNTEAFF. In nucleotides, the CDR3 is TGTGCCAGCAGATTTCGGACAGACGGTCTGAACACTGAAGCTTTCTTT.

This clonotype was detected only a few times. The gene calls are TRBV7-9 and TRBJ1-3; D perhaps matches TRBD1 (6 bases). The CDR3 loop spans 15 amino acids. Per the germline V gene, CDR1 is SEHNR and CDR2 is FQNEAQ (reference sequence). V lost 7 bases and J 2 bases, leaving 15 bases between the germline ends. CDR3 region: CASTWGQVPGNTIYF. CDR3 nucleotides: TGTGCCAGCACCTGGGGGCAGGTTCCTGGAAACACCATATATTTT.

The rearrangement uses TRBV20-1 and TRBJ1-1; 7 bases fit TRBD1. V was pared by 3 bases and J by 3 bases, with 4 bases of the junction left unmatched. This CDR3 has 13 amino acids. Germline V CDR1 and CDR2: DFQATT, SNEGSKA (reference sequence). The CDR3 region is CSASLGQYTEAFF. The DNA for the CDR3 is TGCAGTGCTAGCCTGGGACAGTACACTGAAGCTTTCTTT.

This clonotype has at least ten counts. The chain carries TRBV11-2 and TRBJ1-1; TRBD1 is a possible D gene (5 bases). The CDR3 has 13 amino acids. Trimming left V 2 bases short and J 7 bases short, with 11 bases between. The germline CDR1 and CDR2 sequences are SGHAT and FQNNGV. The CDR3 DNA follows: TGTGCCAGCAGCTTATCGGGACGCCTTGAAGCTTTCTTT. Translating gives CASSLSGRLEAFF.

This clonotype was seen many times. The rearrangement links TRBV6-6 to TRBJ2-3; possibly TRBD2 for D (5 bases). This CDR3 is 13 amino acids long. CDR1 and CDR2 from the germline V gene are MNHNY and SVGAGI (reference sequence). Trimming stripped 5 bases from V and 6 bases from J, with 12 bases between. CDR3 DNA: TGTGCCAGCAGTCGGACTCCTTGGGATACGCAGTATTTT. Translating gives CASSRTPWDTQYF.

This clonotype was seen at least ten times. The genes are TRBV14 and TRBJ2-1, with 7 nucleotides matching TRBD2. The length of the CDR3 is 15 residues. With V trimmed by 6 bases and J by 7 bases, 12 bases remained unmatched. From germline, CDR1 is SGHDN and CDR2 FVKESK. CDR3 nucleotide sequence: TGTGCCAGCAGACCCGACGGGGAGGGAGTAAATGAGCAGTTCTTC. Protein product: CASRPDGEGVNEQFF.

V usage is TRBV28 and J usage is TRBJ2-2; D call uncertain. The CDR3 covers 12 residues. The ends were cut back, 6 bases at V and 6 bases at J, with 8 bases in the middle. Germline lookup yields CDR1 MDHEN and CDR2 SYDVKM. CDR3 protein: CASRLNAGELFF. CDR3 in DNA: TGTGCCAGCAGGCTCAACGCCGGGGAGCTGTTTTTT.

The chain links TRBV20-1 to TRBJ1-2; 9 bases are shared with TRBD1. There are 13 residues in the CDR3. Per the germline V gene, CDR1 is DFQATT and CDR2 is SNEGSKA (reference sequence). The V segment lost 0 bases and the J segment 8 bases; nucleotides outside the gene matches: 4. CDR3 nucleotide sequence: TGCAGTGCTAGAGAAACAGGGGGCATCGGCTACACCTTC. It encodes CSARETGGIGYTF.

This clonotype was seen at least ten times. The rearrangement uses TRBV14 and TRBJ2-2; D is unresolved. The length of the CDR3 is 15 residues. V lost 0 bases and J lost 4, with 9 bases in between. Germline V gene data show CDR1 as SGHDN and CDR2 as FVKESK. The CDR3, as DNA: TGTGCCAGCAGCCAAGATCTGGCCCCCACCGGGGAGCTGTTTTTT. Residues: CASSQDLAPTGELFF.

The rearrangement joins TRBV9 to TRBJ2-7; 10 bases line up with TRBD2. This CDR3 is 13 amino acids long. CDR1 and CDR2 (germline): SGDLS, YYNGEE. With V trimmed by 7 bases and J by 3 bases, 4 bases remained unmatched. The CDR3 sequence: CASARTSGYEQYF. CDR3 nucleotides: TGTGCCAGCGCCCGGACTAGCGGCTACGAGCAGTACTTC.

V and J are TRBV3-1 and TRBJ1-4; D unresolved. CDR1 is LGHDT, CDR2 YNNKEL, per germline (reference sequence). V was pared by 2 bases and J by 4 bases, with 8 bases between. This CDR3 has 14 amino acids. CDR3 loop: CASSQKTDNEKLFF. CDR3 in DNA: TGTGCCAGCAGCCAAAAGACGGATAATGAAAAACTGTTTTTT.

V is TRBV12-3 or TRBV12-4 and J is TRBJ2-1, with 7 nucleotides matching TRBD2. CDR3 size: 14 residues. V lost 5 bases to trimming and J lost 9 bases; unmatched junction nucleotides: 10. As DNA, the CDR3 is TGTGCCAGCAGTCAAGCGGGGACCACGGGTGAGCAGTTCTTC. As protein: CASSQAGTTGEQFF.

This clonotype was recorded at least ten times. This sequence joins TRBV11-2 and TRBJ1-5; 7 nucleotides line up with TRBD1. V lost 1 base, J lost 4 bases, and 4 bases stayed unmatched. Germline CDR1 SGHAT, CDR2 FQNNGV. CDR3 length: 15 residues. Written as DNA, the CDR3 is TGTGCCAGCAGCTTAGGGGGGACAGCTAATCAGCCCCAGCATTTT. Its translation is CASSLGGTANQPQHF.

This clonotype was observed at least ten times. Relative to the germline gene, one junction end is altered; a read error may explain this. The chain is built from TRBV11-2 and TRBJ2-7; no clear D. The CDR3 consists of 12 residues. Germline CDR1 is SGHAT and CDR2 is FQNNGV. As DNA, the CDR3 is TGTGCCAGCAGCCCACGGTCCGGACCGAGAAACTTC. This translates into CASSPRSGPRNF.

This clonotype occurred a few times. This chain links TRBV29-1 with TRBJ2-3, with TRBD1 matching over 11 bases. J was trimmed by 5 bases and V by 5 bases; bases with no gene match: 12. CDR3 size: 16 residues. Germline V gene data show CDR1 as SQVTM and CDR2 as ANQGSEA. In DNA form, the CDR3 reads TGCAGCGTTATCCCCATAGGACAGGGGGCGGAAGATACGCAGTATTTT. Translated: CSVIPIGQGAEDTQYF.

The V gene is TRBV6-2 or TRBV6-3, the J gene TRBJ2-1, with 9 bases that match TRBD2. CDR3 length: 16 residues. J was trimmed by 8 bases and V by 0 bases; bases with no gene match: 8. Germline V gene data show CDR1 as MNHEY and CDR2 as SVGEGT. The CDR3 loop is CASSYSRAGGLDEQFF. CDR3 nucleotides: TGTGCCAGCAGTTACTCGCGGGCGGGGGGGCTCGATGAGCAGTTCTTC.

This clonotype occurred many times. The DNA of the CDR3 is TGCAGTGCTAGAGTCCAGTACAATGAGCAGTTCTTC. It encodes CSARVQYNEQFF. The genes are TRBV20-1 and TRBJ2-1; the D is unclear. The germline V and J ends were trimmed by 1 base and 4 bases, with 5 bases remaining between them. The CDR3 totals 12 residues. CDR1 and CDR2 from the germline V gene are DFQATT and SNEGSKA (reference sequence).

This clonotype has at least ten counts. CDR3 sequence (DNA): TGTGCCATCAGTGAGTCGAAGGGACTAGCAGCTAATGAGCAGTTCTTC. It encodes CAISESKGLAANEQFF. The chain uses TRBV10-3 and TRBJ2-1, with 9 nucleotides matching TRBD2. Germline assignment: CDR1 ENHRY and CDR2 SYGVKD. V lost 0 bases and J lost 7; bases outside the gene matches: 7. The CDR3 sequence is 16 residues long.